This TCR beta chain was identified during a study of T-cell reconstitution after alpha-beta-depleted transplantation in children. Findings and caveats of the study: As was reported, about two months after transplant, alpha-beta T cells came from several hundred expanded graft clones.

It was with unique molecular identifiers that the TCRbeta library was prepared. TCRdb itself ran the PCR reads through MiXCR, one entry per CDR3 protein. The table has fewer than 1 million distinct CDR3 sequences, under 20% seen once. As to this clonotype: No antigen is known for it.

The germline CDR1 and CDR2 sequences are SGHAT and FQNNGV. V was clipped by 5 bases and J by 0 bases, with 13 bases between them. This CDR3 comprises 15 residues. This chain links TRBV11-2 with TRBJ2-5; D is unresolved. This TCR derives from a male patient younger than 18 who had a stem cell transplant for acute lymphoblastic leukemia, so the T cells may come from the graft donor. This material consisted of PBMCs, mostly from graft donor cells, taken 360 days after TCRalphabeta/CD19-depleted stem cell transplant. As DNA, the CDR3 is TGTGCCAGCAGCGTGGCACTCTGGTACCAAGAGACCCAGTACTTC. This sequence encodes CASSVALWYQETQYF.